This T cell receptor (beta chain) was observed in a study of control samples from healthy donors and cancer patients. Per germline, CDR1 SNHLY and CDR2 FYNNEI. J gave up 6 bases and V 8 bases, and 3 bases lay outside the gene matches. The CDR3 has 12 amino acids. This clone was observed once. TCRdb's copy holds only in-frame clones and misses some; the assay was immunoSEQ multiplex PCR. The sample shows about 160,000 clones, 94% of them seen only once. This sequence joins TRBV2 and TRBJ2-1; TRBD2 aligns across 8 bases. Sequencing was done on a sample of blood. This receptor was taken from a woman in her forties in good health. CDR3 bases: TGTGCCAGCGGGACTAGGAGCAATGAGCAGTTCTTC. This gives the protein CASGTRSNEQFF.